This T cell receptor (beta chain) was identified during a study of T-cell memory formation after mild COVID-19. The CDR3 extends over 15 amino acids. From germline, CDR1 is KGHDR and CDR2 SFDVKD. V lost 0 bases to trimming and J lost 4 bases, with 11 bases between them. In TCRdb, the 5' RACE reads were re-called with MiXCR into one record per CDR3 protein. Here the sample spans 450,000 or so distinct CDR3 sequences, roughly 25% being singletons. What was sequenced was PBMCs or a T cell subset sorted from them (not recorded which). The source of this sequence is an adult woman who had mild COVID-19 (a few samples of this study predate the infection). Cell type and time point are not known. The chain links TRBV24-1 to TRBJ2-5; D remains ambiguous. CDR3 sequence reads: CATSDLYKGLETQYF. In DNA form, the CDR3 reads TGTGCCACCAGTGATTTGTATAAGGGCCTAGAGACCCAGTACTTC.